A single sample is the source of the 22 T cell receptor beta chains below, sequenced in a study of cytomegalovirus exposure and HLA in healthy donors. A multiplex PCR was run with 60 Vbeta primers and 13 Jbeta primers. Using immunoSEQ multiplex PCR, the repertoire was profiled, and TCRdb retains in-frame clones only, with some absent. Of roughly 120,000 clones listed, around 77% were seen once; the top ten hold roughly 4%. Sequencing used PBMCs. Source of these receptors: a human donor in good health.

The chain links TRBV2 to TRBJ1-4; TRBD1 matches 10 bases. Germline trimming cut 6 bases from V and 5 bases from J; bases unmatched to any gene: 15. The germline CDR1 and CDR2 sequences are SNHLY and FYNNEI. The CDR3 length is 18 residues. The CDR3 sequence is CASRSTTGGGPINEKLFF. For the CDR3, the DNA is TGTGCCAGCAGGAGTACGACAGGGGGCGGGCCGATCAATGAAAAACTGTTTTTT. The full variable domain, completed using reference TRBV2 and TRBJ1-4, is EPEVTQTPSHQVTQMGQEVILRCVPISNHLYFYWYRQILGQKVEFLVSFYNNEISEKSEIFDDQFSVERPDGSNFTLKIRSTKLEDSAMYFCASRSTTGGGPINEKLFFGSGTQLSVL.

This rearrangement joins TRBV2 to TRBJ1-5, with D maybe TRBD1 (6 bases). CDR1 is SNHLY, CDR2 FYNNEI, per germline. Trimming cost V 6 bases and J 0 bases, with 12 bases left between them. The CDR3 sequence is 15 residues long. The CDR3 spells CASRAGDASNQPQHF. The CDR3 coding sequence is TGTGCCAGCAGGGCAGGGGACGCTAGCAATCAGCCCCAGCATTTT.

This clone was recorded once. The chain links TRBV5-5 to TRBJ1-5; possibly TRBD1 for D (5 bases). CDR3 size: 15 residues. Trimming left V 0 bases short and J 3 bases short, with 10 bases between. Germline CDR1 reads SGHKS; CDR2 reads YYEKEE (reference sequence). The CDR3 DNA sequence: TGTGCCAGCAGCTTGGATCGGGGGTTCAATCAGCCCCAGCATTTT. Residues: CASSLDRGFNQPQHF.

The chain combines TRBV2 with TRBJ2-7, with 13 nucleotides matching TRBD2. This CDR3 spans 14 amino acids. After removal of 6 bases from V and 3 bases from J, the junction contained 2 bases not matched to a gene. Germline V lookup: CDR1 SNHLY, CDR2 FYNNEI. The CDR3 DNA follows: TGTGCCAGCAGCCGGACTAGCGGGAGCTACGAGCAGTACTTC. Its protein product is CASSRTSGSYEQYF.

The chain couples TRBV5-5 to TRBJ2-1, with 10 bases lining up with TRBD1. Germline V gene sequence: CDR1 SGHKS, CDR2 YYEKEE (reference sequence). The CDR3 has 15 residues. V was clipped by 4 bases and J by 2 bases; unmatched bases: 3. CDR3 DNA: TGTGCCAGCAGCGCGGGACAGGGGCCCTACAATGAGCAGTTCTTC. This gives the protein CASSAGQGPYNEQFF.

The chain carries TRBV5-1 and TRBJ2-7; 9 positions agree with TRBD2. Per the germline V gene, CDR1 is SGHRS and CDR2 is YFSETQ. The CDR3 runs 16 residues. Germline trimming cut 0 bases from V and 0 bases from J; bases unmatched to any gene: 4. The CDR3 DNA sequence: TGCGCCAGCAGCTTGGGACTAGCGGTGAGCTCCTACGAGCAGTACTTC. Its translation: CASSLGLAVSSYEQYF.

The rearrangement uses TRBV6-5 and TRBJ2-2; 7 bases are a match to TRBD2. CDR1 and CDR2 from the germline V gene are MNHEY and SVGAGI. There are 14 residues in the CDR3. V gave up 8 bases and J gave up 1 base; unmatched junction bases: 4. The CDR3 DNA follows: TGTGCCAGCGAGAGCGGGGTGAACACCGGGGAGCTGTTTTTT. This gives the protein CASESGVNTGELFF.

The chain carries TRBV19 and TRBJ2-6; possible D gene TRBD1, 5 bases. This CDR3 region has 17 residues. Per germline, CDR1 LNHDA and CDR2 SQIVND (reference sequence). V was pared by 1 base and J by 0 bases, with 10 bases between. CDR3 loop: CASSIASGASGANVLTF. The CDR3 DNA reads as TGTGCCAGTAGTATAGCCTCTGGGGCCTCTGGGGCCAACGTCCTGACTTTC. Complete variable domain (other parts from reference TRBV19 and TRBJ2-6): DGGITQSPKYLFRKEGQNVTLSCEQNLNHDAMYWYRQDPGQGLRLIYYSQIVNDFQKGDIAEGYSVSREKKESFPLTVTSAQKNPTAFYLCASSIASGASGANVLTFGAGSRLTVL.

The rearrangement joins TRBV18 to TRBJ1-1; 8 bases agree with TRBD1. V was clipped by 3 bases and J by 7 bases; unmatched bases: 4. CDR1 is KGHSH, CDR2 LQKENI, per germline. This CDR3 is built from 13 residues. CDR3 in amino acids: CASSPDRDVEAFF. CDR3 coding DNA: TGTGCCAGCTCACCGGACAGGGACGTTGAAGCTTTCTTT.

The chain couples TRBV7-6 to TRBJ1-5; a possible D gene is TRBD1 (6 bases). Germline CDR1 SGHVS, CDR2 FNYEAQ. Trimming pared 0 bases from V and 7 bases from J, leaving 16 bases between. The CDR3 extends over 16 amino acids. The CDR3 loop reads CASSLAGQGTSQPQHF. The CDR3 DNA is TGTGCCAGCAGCTTAGCGGGCCAGGGGACGTCGCAGCCCCAGCATTTT.

V usage is TRBV18 and J usage is TRBJ2-5; D ambiguous. The DNA end favors TRBJ2-7, so the J call may be wrong. Germline V gives CDR1 KGHSH, CDR2 LQKENI. CDR3 size: 13 residues. The CDR3 coding sequence is TGTGCCAGCTCACCAACGATGGACTACGAGCAGTACTTC. Translation gives CASSPTMDYEQYF.

V gene TRBV28 combines with J gene TRBJ1-1; D remains ambiguous. The germline V and J ends were trimmed by 6 bases and 4 bases, with 18 bases remaining between them. The CDR3 runs to 15 residues. Germline V gene lookup returns CDR1 MDHEN and CDR2 SYDVKM. The CDR3, as DNA: TGTGCCAGCAGACCCCTCCGGGGTGAAGGCACTGAAGCTTTCTTT. The encoded protein is CASRPLRGEGTEAFF.

V and J are TRBV12-5 and TRBJ2-2; 8 bases fit TRBD1. The V gene end was trimmed by 6 bases and the J gene end by 3 bases; junction bases not matched to a gene: 9. The CDR3 sequence is 16 residues long. Per germline, CDR1 LGHNT and CDR2 FRNRAP. The CDR3 here is CASGWAPGQDTGELFF. In nucleotides, the CDR3 is TGTGCTAGTGGGTGGGCCCCGGGACAGGACACCGGGGAGCTGTTTTTT.

The chain uses TRBV30 and TRBJ2-5, with 7 positions matching TRBD1. J gave up 3 bases and V 1 base, and 5 bases lay outside the gene matches. The CDR3 covers 14 residues. Per the germline V gene, CDR1 is GTSNPN and CDR2 is SVGIG (reference sequence). The CDR3 sequence: CAWSARTGEETQYF. The DNA for the CDR3 is TGTGCCTGGAGTGCCCGAACAGGGGAAGAGACCCAGTACTTC.

The CDR3 DNA reads TGTGCCAGCAGCTTAACAGGGGTCAATAATGAAAAACTGTTTTTT. Translation: CASSLTGVNNEKLFF. V gene TRBV7-9 combines with J gene TRBJ1-4; 7 bases are a match to TRBD1. Germline V lookup: CDR1 SEHNR, CDR2 FQNEAQ (reference sequence). The CDR3 sequence is 15 residues long. The ends lost 2 bases at V and 4 bases at J; junction bases unmatched: 4.

This sequence joins TRBV7-8 and TRBJ1-1; no clear D gene. Germline lookup yields CDR1 SGHVS and CDR2 FQNEAQ. The length of the CDR3 is 13 residues. Trimming stripped 2 bases from V and 1 base from J, with 5 bases between. This CDR3 is CASSLIRNTEAFF. Written as DNA, the CDR3 is TGTGCCAGCAGCTTAATTAGGAACACTGAAGCTTTCTTT.

V usage is TRBV25-1 and J usage is TRBJ2-7, with a weak D call TRBD2 (6 bases). This CDR3 has 14 amino acids. Trimming took 2 bases from V and 2 from J, leaving 10 bases between them. CDR1 is MGHDK and CDR2 is SYGVNS in the germline V gene. The CDR3 sequence: CASSEPGLAYEQYF. The CDR3 DNA is TGTGCCAGCAGTGAACCGGGACTTGCCTACGAGCAGTACTTC.

This clone was found once. As DNA, the CDR3 is TGCGCCAGCAGCCGGGACAGGACGAACACTGAAGCTTTCTTT. It codes for CASSRDRTNTEAFF. The V call is TRBV5-1, the J call TRBJ1-1, with 8 bases that match TRBD1. The CDR3 totals 14 residues. V was pared by 4 bases and J by 1 base, with 3 bases of the junction left unmatched. The germline V gene encodes CDR1 SGHRS and CDR2 YFSETQ. Variable domain in full (rest from reference TRBV5-1 and TRBJ1-1): KAGVTQTPRYLIKTRGQQVTLSCSPISGHRSVSWYQQTPGQGLQFLFEYFSETQRNKGNFPGRFSGRQFSNSRSEMNVSTLELGDSALYLCASSRDRTNTEAFFGQGTRLTVV.

This clone has just one count. The chain joins TRBV2 to TRBJ2-3; 11 bases map to TRBD2. This CDR3 has 16 residues. In germline, CDR1 is SNHLY, CDR2 FYNNEI. The V and J ends lost 4 bases and 7 bases, in that order; junction bases with no gene match: 10. In DNA form, the CDR3 reads TGTGCCAGCAGTGGACTAGCGGGGCATGGAAGAAATACGCAGTATTTT. Translating it yields CASSGLAGHGRNTQYF.

V gene TRBV18 combines with J gene TRBJ2-1, with 7 nucleotides matching TRBD2. V shed 2 bases and J 7 bases; nucleotides not matched to a gene: 14. Germline CDR1 and CDR2: KGHSH and LQKENI. The CDR3 totals 17 residues. The CDR3 nucleotides are TGTGCCAGCTCACCAAATAGTAAAGCGGGACCGATGAATGAGCAGTTCTTC. Amino acids: CASSPNSKAGPMNEQFF.

Comments on this clone: Germline and junction disagree at one end, which may indicate a read error. This chain links TRBV19 with TRBJ2-3, with D unclear. The CDR3 contains 14 residues. From germline, CDR1 is LNHDA and CDR2 SQIVND (reference sequence). The CDR3 sequence: CASSLEQSTDTQYF. The CDR3 region has the DNA TGTGCCAGTAGTTTAGAACAGTCCACAGATACGCAGTATTTT.

This clone was counted between two and nine times. The V call is TRBV15, the J call TRBJ2-1; 7 bases are shared with TRBD2. Trimming at V came to 3 bases and at J to 2 bases, leaving 7 bases not matched to a gene. The CDR3 is 16 amino acids. The germline gives CDR1 LNHNV, CDR2 YYDKDF (reference sequence). CDR3: CATSSLASGTYNEQFF. CDR3 bases: TGTGCCACCAGCAGCCTAGCTAGCGGTACCTACAATGAGCAGTTCTTC.